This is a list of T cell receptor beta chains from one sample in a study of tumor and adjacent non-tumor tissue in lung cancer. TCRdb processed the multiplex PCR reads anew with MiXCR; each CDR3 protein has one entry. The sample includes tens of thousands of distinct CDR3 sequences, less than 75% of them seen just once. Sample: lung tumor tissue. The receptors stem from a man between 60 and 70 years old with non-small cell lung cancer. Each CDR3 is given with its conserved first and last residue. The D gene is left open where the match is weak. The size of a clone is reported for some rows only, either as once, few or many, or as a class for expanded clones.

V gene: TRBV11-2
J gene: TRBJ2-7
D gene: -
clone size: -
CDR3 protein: CASSLGSSGYEQYF
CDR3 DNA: TGTGCCAGCAGCTTAGGGAGTTCGGGATACGAGCAGTACTTC

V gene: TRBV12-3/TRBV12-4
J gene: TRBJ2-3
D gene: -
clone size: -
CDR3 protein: CARRTGNTDTQYF
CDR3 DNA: TGTGCCAGGAGAACCGGGAACACTGATACGCAGTATTTT

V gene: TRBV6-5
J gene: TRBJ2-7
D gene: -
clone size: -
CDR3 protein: CASSYSQGRSYEQYF
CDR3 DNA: TGTGCCAGCAGTTACTCGCAGGGCCGCTCCTACGAGCAGTACTTC

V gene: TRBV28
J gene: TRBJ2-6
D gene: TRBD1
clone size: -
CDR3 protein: CVSSDRGFTLSGSNVLTF
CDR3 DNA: TGTGTCAGCAGCGACAGGGGTTTTACCCTATCTGGGTCCAACGTCCTGACTTTC

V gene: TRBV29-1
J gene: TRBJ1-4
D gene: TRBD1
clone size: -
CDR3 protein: CTVEGQGYEKLFF
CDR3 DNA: TGCACCGTTGAGGGACAGGGTTATGAAAAACTGTTTTTT

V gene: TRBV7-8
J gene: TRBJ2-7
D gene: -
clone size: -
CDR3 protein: CAGSRTDYERYF
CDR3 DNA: TGTGCCGGCAGCCGAACAGACTACGAGCGGTACTTC

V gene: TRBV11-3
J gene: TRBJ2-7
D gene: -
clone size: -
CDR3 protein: CAISLSRGSYEQYF
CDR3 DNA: TGTGCCATCAGCCTCAGCAGGGGATCCTACGAGCAGTATTTC

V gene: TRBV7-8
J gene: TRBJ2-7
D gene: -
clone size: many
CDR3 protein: CASSLGLRGYEQYF
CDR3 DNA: TGTGCCAGCAGCTTAGGCTTGCGGGGATACGAGCAGTACTTC

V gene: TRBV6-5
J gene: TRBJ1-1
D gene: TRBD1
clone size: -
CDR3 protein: CTGRSTGNRAFF
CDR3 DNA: TGTACCGGCAGGTCGACAGGGAACAGGGCTTTCTTT

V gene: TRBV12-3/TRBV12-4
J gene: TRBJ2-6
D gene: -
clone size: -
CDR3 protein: CASIPGTSVSGAKVLTF
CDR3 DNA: TGTGCAAGCATTCCTGGGACTTCTGTCTCTGGGGCCAAAGTCCTGACTTTC

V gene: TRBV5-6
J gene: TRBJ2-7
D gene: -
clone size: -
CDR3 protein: CASSLLRSSYEQYF
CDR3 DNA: TGTGCCAGTAGCTTGCTCAGGAGCTCCTACGAGCAGTACTTC

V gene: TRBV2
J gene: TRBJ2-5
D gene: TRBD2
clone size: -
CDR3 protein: CASSGLAGGKTQYF
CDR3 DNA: TGTGCCAGCAGTGGTCTAGCGGGAGGAAAGACCCAGTACTTC

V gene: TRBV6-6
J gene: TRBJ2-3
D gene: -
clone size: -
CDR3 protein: CANIPPRGNTQYF
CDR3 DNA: TGTGCCAACATCCCTCCGAGGGGGAATACGCAGTATTTT

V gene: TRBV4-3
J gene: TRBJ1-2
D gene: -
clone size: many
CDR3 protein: CASRPPGPANYGYTF
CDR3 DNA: TGCGCCAGCAGGCCCCCCGGCCCTGCTAACTATGGCTACACCTTC

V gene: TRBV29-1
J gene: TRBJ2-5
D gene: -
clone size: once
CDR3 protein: CSVLGGPMRVTQYF
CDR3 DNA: TGCAGCGTCCTCGGGGGGCCGATGAGAGTGACCCAGTACTTC

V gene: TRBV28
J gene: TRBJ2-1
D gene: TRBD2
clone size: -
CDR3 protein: CASNLWTSATHNEQFF
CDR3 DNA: TGTGCCAGCAATCTCTGGACTAGCGCCACACACAATGAGCAGTTCTTC

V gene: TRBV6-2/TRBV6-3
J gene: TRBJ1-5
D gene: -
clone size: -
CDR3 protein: CASILDGGIQPQHF
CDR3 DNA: TGTGCCAGCATCTTAGACGGGGGAATTCAGCCCCAGCATTTT

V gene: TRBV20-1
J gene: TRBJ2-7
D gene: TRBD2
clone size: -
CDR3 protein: CSAPLAGGKTYERYF
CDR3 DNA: TGCAGTGCTCCGCTAGCGGGAGGAAAGACCTACGAGCGGTACTTC

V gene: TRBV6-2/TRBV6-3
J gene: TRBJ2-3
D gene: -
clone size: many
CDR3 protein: CASSSPAGWGTDTQYF
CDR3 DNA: TGTGCCAGCAGTTCGCCCGCGGGATGGGGCACAGATACGCAGTATTTT

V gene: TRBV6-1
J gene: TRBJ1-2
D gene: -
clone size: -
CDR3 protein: CASTQGRGGYTF
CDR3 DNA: TGTGCCAGCACTCAGGGTCGAGGCGGCTACACCTTC

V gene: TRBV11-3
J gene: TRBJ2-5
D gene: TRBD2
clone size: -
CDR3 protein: CASSLNAGDEETQYF
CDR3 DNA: TGTGCCAGTAGCTTAAATGCGGGAGACGAAGAGACTCAGTACTTC

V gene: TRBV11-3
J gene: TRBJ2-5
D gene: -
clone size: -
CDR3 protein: CTSSSLQETQYF
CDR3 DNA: TGTACCAGCAGTTCGCTCCAAGAGACACAGTACTTC

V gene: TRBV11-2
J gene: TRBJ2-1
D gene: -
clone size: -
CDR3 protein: CATSLSAGMPSSEQFF
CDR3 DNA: TGTGCCACCAGCTTATCAGCGGGTATGCCAAGCAGTGAGCAGTTCTTC

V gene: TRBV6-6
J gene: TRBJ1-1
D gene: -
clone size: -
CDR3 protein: CTSSVPGGGEAFF
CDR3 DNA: TGTACCAGCAGTGTGCCGGGAGGGGGTGAAGCTTTCTTT

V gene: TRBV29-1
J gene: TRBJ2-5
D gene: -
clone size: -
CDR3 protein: CSISGVRLLEAQYF
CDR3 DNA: TGCAGCATTTCTGGAGTGCGATTATTGGAGGCCCAGTACTTC

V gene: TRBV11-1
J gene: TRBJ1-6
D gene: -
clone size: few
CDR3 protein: CASSIDIYNSPLYF
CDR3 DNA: TGCGCCAGCAGCATAGACATCTATAATTCACCCCTCTACTTT

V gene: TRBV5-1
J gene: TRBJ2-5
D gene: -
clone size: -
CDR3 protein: CASNPSVAGQETQYF
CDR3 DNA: TGCGCCAGCAACCCATCCGTTGCGGGGCAAGAGACCCAGTACTTC

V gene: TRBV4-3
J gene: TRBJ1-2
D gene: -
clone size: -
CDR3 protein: CASSQVGGSFGYAF
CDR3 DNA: TGTGCCAGCAGCCAAGTGGGAGGTAGCTTTGGCTACGCCTTC

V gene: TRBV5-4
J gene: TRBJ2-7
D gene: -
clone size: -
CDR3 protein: CISSLPPGYEQYF
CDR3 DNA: TGTATCAGCAGCTTGCCCCCCGGGTACGAGCAGTACTTC

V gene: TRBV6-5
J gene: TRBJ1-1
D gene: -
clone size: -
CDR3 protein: CARSYSNSDTEAFF
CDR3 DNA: TGTGCCAGAAGTTACTCGAATTCAGACACTGAAGCTTTCTTT

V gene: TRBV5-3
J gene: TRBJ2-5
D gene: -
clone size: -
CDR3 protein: CARSFGGEGEQETQYF
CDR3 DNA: TGTGCCAGAAGCTTCGGAGGGGAGGGGGAACAAGAGACCCAGTACTTC

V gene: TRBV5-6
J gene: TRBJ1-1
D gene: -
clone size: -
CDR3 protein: CASSLDRKNTEAFF
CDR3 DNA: TGTGCCAGCAGCTTAGACCGAAAAAACACTGAAGCTTTCTTT